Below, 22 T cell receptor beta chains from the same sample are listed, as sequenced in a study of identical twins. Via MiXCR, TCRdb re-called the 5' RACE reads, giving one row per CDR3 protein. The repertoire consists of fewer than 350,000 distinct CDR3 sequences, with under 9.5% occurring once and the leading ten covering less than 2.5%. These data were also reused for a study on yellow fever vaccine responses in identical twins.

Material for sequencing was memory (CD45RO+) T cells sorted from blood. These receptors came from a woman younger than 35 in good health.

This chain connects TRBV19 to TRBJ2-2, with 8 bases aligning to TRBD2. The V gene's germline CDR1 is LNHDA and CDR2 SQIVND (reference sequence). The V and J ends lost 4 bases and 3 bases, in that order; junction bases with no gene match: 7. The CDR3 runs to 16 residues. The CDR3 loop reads CASSKQGLVDTGELFF. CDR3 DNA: TGTGCCAGTAGTAAGCAGGGACTAGTTGACACCGGGGAGCTGTTTTTT.

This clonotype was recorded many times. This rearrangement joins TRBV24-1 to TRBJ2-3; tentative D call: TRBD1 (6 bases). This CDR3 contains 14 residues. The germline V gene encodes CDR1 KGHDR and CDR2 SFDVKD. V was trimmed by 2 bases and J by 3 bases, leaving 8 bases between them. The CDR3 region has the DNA TGTGCCACCAGTGATTACAGGGTAACAGATACGCAGTATTTT. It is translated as CATSDYRVTDTQYF.

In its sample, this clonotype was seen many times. Here the CDR3 reads CASSPTEAYEQYF. The CDR3 nucleotides are TGTGCCAGCTCACCCACAGAGGCCTACGAGCAGTACTTC. The chain links TRBV18 to TRBJ2-7, with no clear D. Germline V lookup: CDR1 KGHSH, CDR2 LQKENI. The CDR3 contains 13 residues. V dropped 3 bases and J dropped 2 bases, with 8 bases sitting between them.

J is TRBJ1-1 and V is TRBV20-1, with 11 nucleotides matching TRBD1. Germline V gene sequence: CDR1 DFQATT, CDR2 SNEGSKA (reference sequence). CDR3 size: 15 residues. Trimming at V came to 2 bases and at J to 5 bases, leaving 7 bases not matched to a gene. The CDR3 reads CSARFGTGGGTEAFF. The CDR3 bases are TGCAGTGCTAGATTTGGGACAGGGGGGGGTACTGAAGCTTTCTTT.

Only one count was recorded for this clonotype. The CDR3 loop is CSVGADTSNTEAFF. The CDR3 nucleotides read TGCAGTGTGGGGGCGGACACCTCGAACACTGAAGCTTTCTTT. The genes are TRBV20-1 and TRBJ1-1, with D possibly TRBD1 on 6 matching bases. CDR3 length: 14 residues. Between the trimmed V and J ends, which lost 7 bases and 1 base, there was a span of 16 bases. CDR1 is DFQATT and CDR2 is SNEGSKA in the germline V gene (reference sequence).

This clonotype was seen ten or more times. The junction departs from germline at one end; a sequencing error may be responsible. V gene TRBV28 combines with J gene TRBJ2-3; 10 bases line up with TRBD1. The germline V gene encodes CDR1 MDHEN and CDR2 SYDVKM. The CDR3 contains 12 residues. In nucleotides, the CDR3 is TGTGCCAGCAGACCTATTGGACAGGGGGATATCTTT. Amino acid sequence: CASRPIGQGDIF.

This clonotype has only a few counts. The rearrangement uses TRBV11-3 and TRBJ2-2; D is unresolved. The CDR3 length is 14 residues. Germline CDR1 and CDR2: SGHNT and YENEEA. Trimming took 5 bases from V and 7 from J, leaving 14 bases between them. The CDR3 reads CASSPRSLGGELFF. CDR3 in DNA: TGTGCCAGCAGCCCTCGCTCATTAGGCGGGGAGCTGTTTTTT.

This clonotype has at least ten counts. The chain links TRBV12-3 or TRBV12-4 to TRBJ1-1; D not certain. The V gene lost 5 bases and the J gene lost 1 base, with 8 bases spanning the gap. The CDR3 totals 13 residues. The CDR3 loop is CASSLTRNTEAFF. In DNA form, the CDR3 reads TGTGCCAGCAGTCTTACCCGGAACACTGAAGCTTTCTTT.

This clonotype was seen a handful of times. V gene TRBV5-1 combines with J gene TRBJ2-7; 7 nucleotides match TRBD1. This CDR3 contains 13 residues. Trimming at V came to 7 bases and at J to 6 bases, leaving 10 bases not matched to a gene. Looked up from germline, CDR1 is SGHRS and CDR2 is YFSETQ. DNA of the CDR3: TGCGCCAGCGGAAGGGACAGTGGGCGCGAGCAGTACTTC. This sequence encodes CASGRDSGREQYF.

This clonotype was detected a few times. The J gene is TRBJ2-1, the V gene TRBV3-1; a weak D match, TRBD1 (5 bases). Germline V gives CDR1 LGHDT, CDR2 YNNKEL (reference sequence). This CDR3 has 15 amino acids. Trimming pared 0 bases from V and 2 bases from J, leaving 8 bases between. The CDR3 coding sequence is TGTGCCAGCAGCCAAGAAGGGGTGGCCTACAATGAGCAGTTCTTC. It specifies CASSQEGVAYNEQFF.

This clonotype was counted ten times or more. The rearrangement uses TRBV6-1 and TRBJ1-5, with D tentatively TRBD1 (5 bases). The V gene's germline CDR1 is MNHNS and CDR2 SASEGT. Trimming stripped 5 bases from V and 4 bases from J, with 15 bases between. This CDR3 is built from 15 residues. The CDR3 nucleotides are TGTGCCAGCAGTCCCCAAACTCAGGGAAATCAGCCCCAGCATTTT. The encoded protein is CASSPQTQGNQPQHF.

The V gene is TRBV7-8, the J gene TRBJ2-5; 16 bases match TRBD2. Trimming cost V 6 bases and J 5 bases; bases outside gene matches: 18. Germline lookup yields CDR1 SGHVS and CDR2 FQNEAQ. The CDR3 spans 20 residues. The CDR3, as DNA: TGTGCCAGCAGGCACACCACATCGGGACTAGCGGGGGGGCCGTGGGAGACCCAGTACTTC. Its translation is CASRHTTSGLAGGPWETQYF.

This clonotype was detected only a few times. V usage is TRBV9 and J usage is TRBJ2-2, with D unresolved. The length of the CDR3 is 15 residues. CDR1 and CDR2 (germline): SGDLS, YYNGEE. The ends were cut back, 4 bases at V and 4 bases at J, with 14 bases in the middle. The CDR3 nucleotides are TGTGCCAGCAGCCCAAGCCAGGAGAGCACCGGGGAGCTGTTTTTT. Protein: CASSPSQESTGELFF.

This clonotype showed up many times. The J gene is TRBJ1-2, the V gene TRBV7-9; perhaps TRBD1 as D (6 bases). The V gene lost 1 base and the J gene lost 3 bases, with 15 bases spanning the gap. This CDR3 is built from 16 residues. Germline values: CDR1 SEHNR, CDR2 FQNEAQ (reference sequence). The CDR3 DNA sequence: TGTGCCAGCAGCTTAGGGAATCCACAGGGTCACTATGGCTACACCTTC. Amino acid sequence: CASSLGNPQGHYGYTF.

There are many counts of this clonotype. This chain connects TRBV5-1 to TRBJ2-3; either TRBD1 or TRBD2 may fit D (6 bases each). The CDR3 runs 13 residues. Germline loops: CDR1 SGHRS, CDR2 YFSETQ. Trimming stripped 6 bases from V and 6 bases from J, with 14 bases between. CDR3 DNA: TGCGCCAGCAAGGGGGGCCCACCGGATACGCAGTATTTT. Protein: CASKGGPPDTQYF.

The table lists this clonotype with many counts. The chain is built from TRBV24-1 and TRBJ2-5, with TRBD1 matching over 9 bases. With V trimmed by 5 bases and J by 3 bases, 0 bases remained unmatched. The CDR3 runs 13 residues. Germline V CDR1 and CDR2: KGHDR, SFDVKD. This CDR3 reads CATSGTGEETQYF. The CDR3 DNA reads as TGTGCCACCAGTGGGACAGGGGAAGAGACCCAGTACTTC.

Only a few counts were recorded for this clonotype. The CDR3 protein is CASSFTWTSGYNEQFF. Written as DNA, the CDR3 is TGCGCCAGCAGTTTTACGTGGACTAGCGGCTACAATGAGCAGTTCTTC. The V call is TRBV5-1, the J call TRBJ2-1; 10 positions match TRBD2. The CDR3 runs 16 residues. The V gene end was trimmed by 5 bases and the J gene end by 3 bases; junction bases not matched to a gene: 8. CDR1 and CDR2 (germline): SGHRS, YFSETQ.

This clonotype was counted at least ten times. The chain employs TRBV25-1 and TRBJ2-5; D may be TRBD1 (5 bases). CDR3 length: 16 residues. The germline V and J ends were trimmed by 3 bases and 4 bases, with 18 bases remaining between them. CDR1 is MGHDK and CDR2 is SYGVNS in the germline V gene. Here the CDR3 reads CASSDLSRADLETQYF. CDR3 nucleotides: TGTGCCAGCAGTGACTTATCCAGGGCCGATCTAGAGACCCAGTACTTC.

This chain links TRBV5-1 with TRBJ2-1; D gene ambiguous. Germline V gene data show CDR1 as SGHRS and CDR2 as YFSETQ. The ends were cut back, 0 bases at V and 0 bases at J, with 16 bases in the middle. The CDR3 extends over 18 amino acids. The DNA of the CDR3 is TGCGCCAGCAGCTTGGCGGCGGTGGGCGGTAGCTCCTACAATGAGCAGTTCTTC. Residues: CASSLAAVGGSSYNEQFF.

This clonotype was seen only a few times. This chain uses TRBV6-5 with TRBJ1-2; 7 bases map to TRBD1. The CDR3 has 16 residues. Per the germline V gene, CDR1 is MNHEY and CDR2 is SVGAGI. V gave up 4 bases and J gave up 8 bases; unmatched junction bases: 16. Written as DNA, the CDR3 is TGTGCCAGCAGTTCGGGACAGAGGGTGTTGACCCAGGGCTACACCTTC. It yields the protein CASSSGQRVLTQGYTF.

Here the CDR3 reads CASRDSGSPGELFF. As DNA, the CDR3 is TGTGCCAGCAGAGATAGCGGGAGTCCCGGGGAGCTGTTTTTT. The genes are TRBV6-5 and TRBJ2-2, with 9 bases lining up with TRBD2. Trimming took 6 bases from V and 6 from J; bases not matched to a gene: 5. CDR1 MNHEY and CDR2 SVGAGI come from the germline V gene. The CDR3 contains 14 residues.

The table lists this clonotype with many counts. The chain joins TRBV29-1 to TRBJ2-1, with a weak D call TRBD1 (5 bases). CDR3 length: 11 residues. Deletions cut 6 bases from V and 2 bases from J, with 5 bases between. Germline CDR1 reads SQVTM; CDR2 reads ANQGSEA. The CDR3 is CSVDTYNEQFF. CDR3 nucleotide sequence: TGCAGCGTGGACACCTACAATGAGCAGTTCTTC.